The 2 T cell receptor beta chains below were found in one sample sequenced in a study of graft-versus-host responses after intestinal transplantation. These receptors lack a known antigen. Method: immunoSEQ multiplex PCR; TCRdb's copy keeps in-frame clones and lacks some. The sample holds roughly 92,000 clones; roughly nine tenths are singletons and the top ten take around 0.11%. The source was unstimulated CD4+ T cells sorted from spleen or lymph node cells, collected before intestinal transplant. These receptors all stem from a human donor who received an intestinal transplant.

J is TRBJ2-5 and V is TRBV18, with D possibly being TRBD2 (7 bases). This CDR3 is 15 amino acids long. Germline-derived CDR1 and CDR2 are KGHSH and LQKENI. V shed 2 bases and J shed 1 base, with 11 bases lying between them. This chain's CDR3 is CASSPTRGPQETQYF. The CDR3 DNA reads as TGTGCCAGCTCACCAACGCGGGGGCCCCAAGAGACCCAGTACTTC.

Concerning this clone: The same CDR3 arises from other DNA sequences in this sample as well. This rearrangement joins TRBV10-1 to TRBJ1-2; D remains ambiguous. The CDR3 has 13 amino acids. Germline loops: CDR1 WNHNN, CDR2 SYGVQD (reference sequence). With 0 bases removed from V and 5 bases from J, the gap between germline ends came to 7 bases. DNA for the CDR3: TGCGCCAGCAGTGAGTCTGGCGGGTATGGCTACACCTTC. Protein: CASSESGGYGYTF.